These 21 T cell receptor beta chains share one sample of origin, sequenced in a study of blood T cells in healthy people across ages. Alongside a J-beta primer mix, a sample-barcoded 5' primer served in a second PCR lasting about 7 to 11 cycles. MiXCR, applied by TCRdb to the 5' RACE reads, yields one record per CDR3 protein. The table has about a million distinct CDR3 sequences, about 53% seen once. Source material: blood. These TCRs come from a woman aged 55-70 years in good health.

Points on this clonotype: At one end the junction does not follow the germline gene, possibly because of a read error. The rearrangement links TRBV5-4 to TRBJ2-4; 7 bases map to TRBD2. The CDR3 sequence is 14 residues long. Germline loops: CDR1 SGHNT, CDR2 YYREEE (reference sequence). In DNA form, the CDR3 reads TGTGCCAACAGCTTCGGACTAGACAAAAACATTCAGTACTTC. It codes for CANSFGLDKNIQYF.

The V call is TRBV21-1, the J call TRBJ2-1; the table's D call, TRBD1, was not checked against the DNA. TRBV21-1 is termed a pseudogene. The CDR3 loop spans 13 amino acids. The CDR3 bases are TGTGCCAGCAGCAAAGTTGGTACGGGACAGAAGTTCTTC. Protein sequence: CASSKVGTGQKFF.

This sequence joins TRBV11-2 and TRBJ2-7, with a possible D match to TRBD2 (6 bases). Germline lookup yields CDR1 SGHAT and CDR2 FQNNGV. The CDR3 is made up of 15 amino acids. V shed 1 base and J shed 7 bases, with 17 bases lying between them. The CDR3 DNA sequence: TGTGCCAGCAGCTTAGGCGGGGTCCCGTACGTTGAGCAGTACTTC. This gives the protein CASSLGGVPYVEQYF.

The chain links TRBV5-1 to TRBJ2-7; 11 nucleotides agree with TRBD2. The CDR3 length is 16 residues. V shed 4 bases, J shed 7 bases, and the junction held 13 bases outside the gene matches. Germline CDR1 and CDR2: SGHRS and YFSETQ. This chain's CDR3 is CASSPVATSGSSEQYF. CDR3 in DNA: TGCGCCAGCAGCCCGGTAGCCACTAGCGGGAGCAGTGAGCAGTACTTC.

The chain recombines TRBV12-3 or TRBV12-4 with TRBJ2-1; no reliable D call. V shed 7 bases and J shed 5 bases, with 12 bases lying between them. This CDR3 contains 13 residues. For the CDR3, the DNA is TGTGCCAGCAACCGGAACCTCCACAATGAGCAGTTCTTC. It codes for CASNRNLHNEQFF.

V usage is TRBV4-1 and J usage is TRBJ2-7, with 14 bases aligning to TRBD2. The J call may not be correct, given that the DNA end is closer to TRBJ2-5. The CDR3 is made up of 18 amino acids. The germline gives CDR1 MGHRA, CDR2 YSYEKL. The CDR3 loop reads CASSLRTSGRPTKETQYF. As DNA, the CDR3 is TGCGCCAGCAGCCTCCGGACTAGCGGGAGGCCCACTAAAGAGACCCAGTACTTC.

This clonotype was observed a few times. This chain uses TRBV27 with TRBJ2-7; tentative D call: TRBD1 (6 bases). The J call may be wrong; the DNA end is better matched by TRBJ2-5. CDR1 MNHEY and CDR2 SMNVEV come from the germline V gene (reference sequence). The length of the CDR3 is 16 residues. The CDR3, as DNA: TGTGCCAGCAGTTTATTCTACAGGGAGATTGGCGAGACCCAGTACTTC. This codes for CASSLFYREIGETQYF.

In its sample, this clonotype was seen a few times. V is TRBV4-1 and J is TRBJ1-2, with D tentatively TRBD1 (5 bases). Germline CDR1 and CDR2: MGHRA and YSYEKL. Trimming shortened V by 1 base and J by 1 base, and 13 bases separated the two germline ends. The CDR3 is 16 amino acids. CDR3 loop: CASSQGRGGINYGYTF. CDR3 DNA sequence: TGCGCCAGCAGCCAAGGGAGGGGAGGGATTAACTATGGCTACACCTTC.

This clonotype was seen more than once but under ten times. The V gene is TRBV6-1, the J gene TRBJ2-4; 10 bases match TRBD1. This CDR3 has 17 residues. J gave up 0 bases and V 6 bases, and 8 bases lay outside the gene matches. In germline, CDR1 is MNHNS, CDR2 SASEGT. The CDR3 is CASSLRRDRGAKNIQYF. Written as DNA, the CDR3 is TGTGCCAGCAGCCTCCGCAGGGACAGGGGAGCCAAAAACATTCAGTACTTC.

This clonotype came up a few times. The rearrangement uses TRBV12-3 or TRBV12-4 and TRBJ2-5; D perhaps matches TRBD2 (6 bases). With the DNA end fitting TRBJ2-7 better, the J assignment may be wrong. The CDR3 sequence is 14 residues long. The CDR3 loop reads CASSSASVYYEQYF. CDR3 coding DNA: TGTGCCAGCAGTTCTGCTAGCGTCTACTACGAGCAGTACTTC.

This chain joins TRBV7-9 and TRBJ1-6; D gene unclear. CDR3 length equals 14 residues. Between the trimmed V and J ends, which lost 8 bases and 10 bases, there was a span of 18 bases. The germline V gene has CDR1 SEHNR and CDR2 FQNEAQ (reference sequence). The CDR3 region has the DNA TGTGCCAGCGCTTTGCTAGTAGGTGAATCACCCCTCCACTTT. Amino acids: CASALLVGESPLHF.

This chain joins TRBV5-6 and TRBJ2-4; the match to TRBD1 covers 7 bases. The J call could be wrong; TRBJ2-5 is a better fit for the DNA end. This CDR3 has 13 residues. Germline CDR1 SGHDT, CDR2 YYEEEE. In DNA, the CDR3 is TGTGCCAGCAGCCAAACAGGGGAAGAGACCCAGTACTTC. This gives the protein CASSQTGEETQYF.

The chain recombines TRBV29-1 with TRBJ2-3; 7 nucleotides agree with TRBD1. Germline V gives CDR1 SQVTM, CDR2 ANQGSEA. The V gene end was trimmed by 6 bases and the J gene end by 3 bases; junction bases not matched to a gene: 12. The CDR3 consists of 15 residues. CDR3 protein: CSVRTYRGGTDTQYF. Written as DNA, the CDR3 is TGCAGCGTCCGTACCTACAGGGGTGGAACAGATACGCAGTATTTT.

This clonotype was seen only a few times. The V gene is TRBV20-1, the J gene TRBJ2-3, with D perhaps matching TRBD1 (5 bases). V lost 7 bases and J lost 2, with 13 bases in between. The CDR3 is 13 residues long. In germline, CDR1 is DFQATT, CDR2 SNEGSKA (reference sequence). The CDR3 DNA reads as TGCAGTGTCGAAAAAGGGGCCACAGATACGCAGTATTTT. Encoded protein: CSVEKGATDTQYF.

This sequence joins TRBV25-1 and TRBJ1-6; D is unclear. The germline V and J ends were trimmed by 0 bases and 8 bases, with 5 bases remaining between them. The CDR3 totals 13 residues. Germline V CDR1 and CDR2: MGHDK, SYGVNS. CDR3 protein: CASSEYSHSPLHF. The CDR3 DNA is TGTGCCAGCAGTGAATACAGTCATTCACCCCTCCACTTT. Full variable domain (rest looked up from reference TRBV25-1 and TRBJ1-6): EADIYQTPRYLVIGTGKKITLECSQTMGHDKMYWYQQDPGMELHLIHYSYGVNSTEKGDLSSESTVSRIRTEHFPLTLESARPSHTSQYLCASSEYSHSPLHFGNGTRLTVT.

This clonotype was found a few times. The chain has TRBV20-1 and TRBJ2-5; D not certain. TRBJ2-7 explains the end of the DNA better; the J call may be wrong. From germline, CDR1 is DFQATT and CDR2 SNEGSKA (reference sequence). This CDR3 has 13 residues. The CDR3 protein is CSAPTQTTYEQYF. The DNA for the CDR3 is TGCAGTGCTCCCACCCAAACAACCTACGAGCAGTACTTC.

The chain recombines TRBV7-2 with TRBJ2-2; D uncertain. CDR1 and CDR2 (germline): SGHTA, FQGNSA. Trimming removed 8 bases from V and 3 bases from J, with 7 bases in between. The CDR3 contains 12 residues. The CDR3 here is CASGLYTGELFF. CDR3 sequence (DNA): TGTGCCAGCGGGCTGTACACCGGGGAGCTGTTTTTT.

V is TRBV15 and J is TRBJ2-7, with a weak D call TRBD2 (5 bases). Deletions cut 5 bases from V and 1 base from J, with 12 bases between. Germline values: CDR1 LNHNV, CDR2 YYDKDF (reference sequence). The CDR3 consists of 14 residues. CDR3 sequence (DNA): TGTGCCACCAGCCCCGCGGGTCCGTCCTACGAGCAGTACTTC. The encoded protein is CATSPAGPSYEQYF.

This clonotype was counted a few times. The chain is built from TRBV6-6 and TRBJ2-5; D is uncertain. CDR1 MNHNY and CDR2 SVGAGI come from the germline V gene (reference sequence). The CDR3 loop spans 14 amino acids. Trimming shortened V by 0 bases and J by 7 bases, and 12 bases separated the two germline ends. The CDR3 reads CASSYSETGGTQYF. In nucleotides, the CDR3 is TGTGCCAGCAGTTACTCGGAGACCGGCGGGACCCAGTACTTC.

This clonotype has more than one count but fewer than ten. The chain couples TRBV7-2 to TRBJ2-4; 7 nucleotides agree with TRBD2. J gave up 2 bases and V 5 bases, and 9 bases lay outside the gene matches. Germline CDR1 reads SGHTA; CDR2 reads FQGNSA. This CDR3 contains 16 residues. The CDR3 spells CASSTRGGGTKNIQYF. The CDR3 DNA reads as TGTGCCAGCAGCACACGTGGGGGGGGAACCAAAAACATTCAGTACTTC. Variable domain in full (rest from reference TRBV7-2 and TRBJ2-4): GAGVSQSPSNKVTEKGKDVELRCDPISGHTALYWYRQSLGQGLEFLIYFQGNSAPDKSGLPSDRFSAERTGGSVSTLTIQRTQQEDSAVYLCASSTRGGGTKNIQYFGAGTRLSVL.

The genes are TRBV11-2 and TRBJ1-1; D is uncertain. Trimming shortened V by 5 bases and J by 5 bases, and 15 bases separated the two germline ends. This CDR3 region has 14 residues. Germline lookup yields CDR1 SGHAT and CDR2 FQNNGV. In nucleotides, the CDR3 is TGTGCCAGCAGCCCGAGAGGCTCCCGGACTGAAGCTTTCTTT. Translated: CASSPRGSRTEAFF.